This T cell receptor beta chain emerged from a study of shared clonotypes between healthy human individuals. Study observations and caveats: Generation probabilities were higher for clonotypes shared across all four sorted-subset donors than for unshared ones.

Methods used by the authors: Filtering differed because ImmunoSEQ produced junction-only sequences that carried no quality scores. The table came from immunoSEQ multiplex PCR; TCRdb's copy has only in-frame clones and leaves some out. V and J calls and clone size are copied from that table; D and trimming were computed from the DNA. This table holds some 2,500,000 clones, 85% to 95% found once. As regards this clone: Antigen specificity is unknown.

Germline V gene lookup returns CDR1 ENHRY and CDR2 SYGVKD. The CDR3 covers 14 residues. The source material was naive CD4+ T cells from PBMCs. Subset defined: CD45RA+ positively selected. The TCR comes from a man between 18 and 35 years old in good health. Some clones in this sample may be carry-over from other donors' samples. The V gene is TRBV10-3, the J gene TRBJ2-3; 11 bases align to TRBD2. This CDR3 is CAAGTSGSTDTQYF. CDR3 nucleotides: TGTGCAGCCGGGACTAGCGGAAGCACAGATACGCAGTATTTT.